This TCR beta chain was sequenced for a study of tumor and adjacent non-tumor tissue in lung cancer (dated by TCRdb to about 2018). Study-level background: By cancer type, the cohort comprised approximately 12 adenocarcinoma patients, a couple of squamous cell carcinoma patients and 1 small cell lung cancer patient. For each patient, one tumor sample and one normal lung sample were taken, giving thirty paired specimens that underwent TCRbeta CDR3 sequencing. The 15 enrolled patients, of whom some ten were men and 5 were women, were aged about 31 to 85 years and were diagnosed with TNM stage I to III disease. Sequencing generated a total of 125,075,908 productive TCRbeta reads, averaging roughly 4.4 million reads per sample. The study compared bulk TCRbeta repertoires from lung tumor tissue and matched distant non-tumor lung tissue of roughly 14 lung cancer patients. Results and caveats for the whole study, not just this receptor: Neither the sequencing platform nor unique molecular identifiers are named or mentioned anywhere in the methods. TCR diversity was significantly higher in younger patients, and greater tumor TCR diversity was associated with shorter overall survival and shorter disease-free survival. Only approximately 14 patients were included in the cohort, and the need for larger samples and more detailed clinical data was noted by the authors. Because peripheral blood was not sequenced, blood TCRbeta repertoires in the lung cancer patients of the study were not examined. Significantly higher TCR diversity (inverse Simpson) was observed in tumor tissue than in normal lung tissue (approximately 430 vs 150, P = 0.0075, Mann-Whitney U test). In normal lung, the top 100 clones accounted for a significantly larger cumulative share of the repertoire than in tumor tissue.

Receptors were amplified or captured by multiplex PCR. Sequencing used an Illumina HiSeq 2500. TCRbeta libraries were constructed through three rounds of nested PCR with primers (Table S4) according to protocols adapted from ARM-PCR. Before sequencing, PCR products of 200-500 bp were cut from the gel and purified using the QIAquick gel extraction kit. As for the original processing: Trimmomatic was used to clean the reads, FLASH was used to merge the reads into complete CDR3 sequences, and MiTCR was used to assign the reads to V(D)J germline segments. Clonal diversity was calculated as the inverse Simpson's index using VDJtools. Productive reads were defined as in-frame sequences without a premature stop codon. TCRdb ran its own pipeline on the public reads, namely fastp trimming at Q25 and MiXCR clone calling, and kept in-frame beta chains. Every distinct CDR3 protein forms one entry, paired with its most common genes and DNA. TCRdb, not the original authors, processed these V and J calls. The sample has 60,000 to 85,000 distinct CDR3 sequences on record, over 75% of them singletons. The biggest ten clones account for 10% to 15% of the sample.

RNA was isolated from bulk, unsorted tissue, and RNA quality was assessed with a NanoDrop ND-1000 and an Agilent 2100. Newly diagnosed lung cancer patients without prior chemotherapy who had been admitted for thoracic surgery in China between August and November 2014 were enrolled as donors. Anyone who had undergone radiotherapy or chemotherapy before, or who had another cancer at the same time, was left out of the study. Surgical tissue pieces of roughly 1-2 cm3 were preserved in RNAlater solution and stored at -80 °C until use. This clonotype appeared once. The antigen it recognizes is unknown. A junction boundary mismatches the germline segment, possibly from a read error. Looking up the germline V gene yields CDR1 MNHEY and CDR2 SVGEGT. From its cysteine to its phenylalanine, the CDR3 spans 18 amino acids. Only the CDR3 region is kept as DNA, spanning 54 bases read in frame from base 1.

This TCR derives from a woman between 50 and 59 years old with non-small cell lung cancer. In this chain, TRBV6-2 or TRBV6-3 is recombined with TRBJ2-6, with 10 bases matching TRBD2. Sequencing used lung tumor tissue. The CDR3 amino acid sequence is: CASSSRLAGWSGANVLAF. The DNA sequence is TGTGCCAGCAGTTCTCGACTAGCGGGTTGGTCTGGGGCCAACGTCCTGGCTTTC.